Shown below are 8 T cell receptor beta chains from a single sample sequenced in a study of T cell changes during pregnancy in multiple sclerosis. Here immunoSEQ multiplex PCR was the method, and the copy in TCRdb shows in-frame clones only, minus some. Altogether 44,000 or so clones are present, around nine tenths being singletons, with the ten largest covering about 5.5%. The sequences come from CD8+ T cells from peripheral blood mononuclear cells, collected after pregnancy. These receptors all come from a female donor in good health, enrolled as a control in a pregnancy study.

CDR3 sequence (DNA): TGCGCCAGCAGCCAAGAGAGGGCCCCAAATCAGCCCCAGCATTTT. The encoded protein is CASSQERAPNQPQHF. The chain recombines TRBV4-3 with TRBJ1-5; D unresolved. This CDR3 contains 15 residues. V was shortened by 0 bases and J by 4 bases, with 10 bases between the two germline ends. CDR1 LGHNA and CDR2 YSLEER come from the germline V gene.

This clone was recorded only once. This chain uses TRBV7-9 with TRBJ2-7, with D uncertain. CDR1 and CDR2 (germline): SEHNR, FQNEAQ (reference sequence). V was trimmed by 5 bases and J by 3 bases, leaving 11 bases between them. The CDR3 is made up of 13 amino acids. The CDR3 nucleotides are TGTGCCAGCAGCCCCACAAAGTTCTACGAGCAGTACTTC. Translating it yields CASSPTKFYEQYF.

This clone was seen a few times. V gene TRBV9 combines with J gene TRBJ1-6; possibly TRBD1 for D (5 bases). Trimming pared 4 bases from V and 9 bases from J, leaving 17 bases between. This CDR3 region has 15 residues. Germline V gives CDR1 SGDLS, CDR2 YYNGEE. The CDR3 DNA reads as TGTGCCAGCAGCCCTGGTGGAGGGGCCGGTTCACCCCTCCACTTT. It specifies CASSPGGGAGSPLHF.

V is TRBV7-9 and J is TRBJ1-5; perhaps TRBD1 as D (5 bases). V lost 6 bases to trimming and J lost 10 bases, with 19 bases between them. The CDR3 is 14 amino acids. Looked up from germline, CDR1 is SEHNR and CDR2 is FQNEAQ (reference sequence). The CDR3: CASSSWAGKAPQHF. CDR3 coding DNA: TGTGCCAGCAGTTCTTGGGCAGGGAAGGCCCCCCAGCATTTT.

The chain combines TRBV6-1 with TRBJ2-5; 7 bases line up with TRBD1. With V trimmed by 5 bases and J by 0 bases, 6 bases remained unmatched. The CDR3 contains 15 residues. Germline V gene lookup returns CDR1 MNHNS and CDR2 SASEGT. The CDR3 reads CASSSGGNYQETQYF. CDR3 nucleotide sequence: TGTGCCAGCAGTTCAGGGGGAAATTACCAAGAGACCCAGTACTTC.

This clone appeared once. The chain uses TRBV5-6 and TRBJ2-1; tentative D call: TRBD2 (6 bases). V lost 5 bases and J lost 0, with 9 bases in between. Germline V gene data show CDR1 as SGHDT and CDR2 as YYEEEE. This CDR3 has 14 residues. The CDR3 is CASSGGSSYNEQFF. CDR3 bases: TGTGCCAGCAGTGGAGGGAGCTCCTACAATGAGCAGTTCTTC.

The rearrangement joins TRBV9 to TRBJ1-2; the match to TRBD1 covers 8 bases. V dropped 3 bases and J dropped 8; count of bases not matched to a gene: 9. Germline values: CDR1 SGDLS, CDR2 YYNGEE. The CDR3 is 14 residues long. The CDR3 nucleotides are TGTGCCAGCAGCGCCGGACAGGGTATCTCGGGCTACACCTTC. This encodes CASSAGQGISGYTF.

The rearrangement uses TRBV4-3 and TRBJ1-1; D is possibly TRBD1 (6 bases). The V end was cut by 3 bases, the J end by 3 bases, with 14 bases between. The CDR3 is 15 residues long. Germline CDR1 and CDR2: LGHNA and YSLEER. The CDR3 spells CASSQGTGWYTEAFF. As DNA, the CDR3 is TGCGCCAGCAGCCAGGGAACAGGGTGGTACACTGAAGCTTTCTTT.